This is a list of T cell receptor beta chains from one sample in a study of blood T cell repertoires in COVID-19. TCRdb keeps only in-frame clones here, not all; method: immunoSEQ multiplex PCR. The table includes about 270,000 clones, just under 90% detected once. Sequenced input: PBMCs or T cells enriched from blood (not recorded which). The receptor set was obtained from a woman aged 30 to 39 with acute COVID-19. Each CDR3 is given with its conserved first and last residue. D genes are given only for firm matches. Part of the rows lack a size; the others show once, few, many or a class for expanded clones.

V	D	size	J	CDR3	DNA
TRBV7-9	-	-	TRBJ2-1	CASSHTFSSAYNEQFF	TGTGCCAGCAGTCATACCTTTTCTAGCGCGTACAATGAGCAGTTCTTC
TRBV27	-	-	TRBJ2-3	CASSQGGDTQYF	TGTGCCAGCAGCCAAGGCGGAGATACGCAGTATTTT
TRBV18	-	once	TRBJ2-3	CASSPTDGLPSTDTQYF	TGTGCCAGCTCACCAACCGACGGGTTACCTTCCACAGATACGCAGTATTTT
TRBV2	-	-	TRBJ2-2	CASRLGQFTAHAGELFF	TGTGCCAGCAGACTCGGACAGTTCACGGCCCACGCCGGGGAGCTGTTTTTT
TRBV9	-	-	TRBJ2-5	CASSETVRQETQYF	TGTGCCAGCAGCGAGACAGTGCGCCAAGAGACCCAGTACTTC
TRBV7-9	-	-	TRBJ2-3	CASSLYTDTQYF	TGTGCCAGCAGCCTGTACACAGATACGCAGTATTTT
TRBV7-3	-	-	TRBJ2-3	CASSFGSTSDTQYF	TGTGCCAGCAGCTTTGGTTCAACATCAGATACGCAGTATTTT
TRBV4-3	-	once	TRBJ1-6	CASSQSGGQKNSPLHF	TGCGCCAGCAGCCAAAGTGGTGGACAAAAAAATTCACCCCTCCACTTT
TRBV2	-	-	TRBJ2-7	CASSEIGEQYF	TGTGCCAGCAGTGAAATCGGGGAGCAGTACTTC
TRBV4-1	TRBD1	once	TRBJ2-5	CASSQSGTGRETQYF	TGCGCCAGCAGCCAATCCGGGACAGGGCGGGAGACCCAGTACTTC
TRBV5-8	TRBD2	once	TRBJ2-4	CASSLPGLQNIQYF	TGTGCCAGCAGCTTGCCGGGACTACAAAACATTCAGTACTTC
TRBV5-4	TRBD1	once	TRBJ2-1	CASTRSGTGPYNEQFF	TGTGCCAGCACCCGGTCAGGGACAGGGCCCTACAATGAGCAGTTCTTC
TRBV19	-	once	TRBJ1-1	CASRPLDWRNTEAFF	TGTGCCAGTAGGCCTCTGGATTGGAGGAACACTGAAGCTTTCTTT
TRBV27	TRBD1	-	TRBJ2-7	CASSFSGQNYEQYF	TGTGCCAGCAGTTTTTCGGGACAGAACTACGAGCAGTACTTC
TRBV4-2	-	-	TRBJ1-1	CASSQGVGANTEAFF	TGTGCCAGCAGCCAAGGGGTGGGAGCGAACACTGAAGCTTTCTTT
TRBV2	-	once	TRBJ2-7	CASGQMYYEQYF	TGTGCCAGCGGACAGATGTACTACGAGCAGTACTTC
TRBV19	TRBD2	-	TRBJ2-5	CASSITGGPEETQYF	TGTGCCAGTAGTATAACGGGAGGGCCGGAAGAGACCCAGTACTTC
TRBV23-1	-	-	TRBJ2-4	CASGDKGEDLAKNIQYF	TGCGCCAGCGGGGACAAGGGGGAAGATCTAGCCAAAAACATTCAGTACTTC
TRBV27	TRBD2	-	TRBJ2-2	CASRSPTSANTGELFF	TGTGCCAGCAGAAGTCCGACTAGCGCGAACACCGGGGAGCTGTTTTTT